Sequencing of this TCR beta chain was carried out in a study of cytomegalovirus exposure and HLA in healthy donors. On the study more broadly: Tens of millions of unique TCRs from HLA-typed donors were held in an early data release. Study observations and caveats: An analysis done earlier found most TCR beta V segments productive about 87% or about 30% of the time. Beyond CMV serostatus, there was no information to go on about immune exposure.

This PCR relied on a set of 60 Vbeta primers and 13 Jbeta primers. TCRdb keeps only in-frame clones here, not all; method: immunoSEQ multiplex PCR. The top ten hold about 1.5% of the sample, which has some 200,000 clones, under 85% seen once. About this clone: Its antigen is not known.

This clonotype originated in a man aged 45 to 65 in good health and CMV-seronegative. Input material: PBMCs.

The CDR3 here is CASSSMGEAYNEQFF. CDR3 coding DNA: TGTGCCAGCAGTTCAATGGGGGAGGCCTACAATGAGCAGTTCTTC. The chain links TRBV6-5 to TRBJ2-1, with TRBD2 as a possible D gene (6 bases). Germline lookup yields CDR1 MNHEY and CDR2 SVGAGI. V dropped 4 bases and J dropped 2 bases, with 12 bases sitting between them. The CDR3 has 15 amino acids.